These 21 T cell receptor beta chains originate from one sample sequenced in a study. Tregs were sorted as CD4+CD25+CD127-/low cells. TCRdb analysed the 5' RACE reads with MiXCR anew, one entry per CDR3 protein. Found here are some 10,000 distinct CDR3 sequences, 17% of them singletons; the top ten hold 3.5% to 4%. Sequencing was carried out using Tregs sorted from a lymph node. The receptors were sampled from a female donor with breast cancer.

This clonotype has at least ten counts. This chain links TRBV20-1 with TRBJ2-4, with 8 bases fitting TRBD1. This CDR3 has 14 residues. CDR1 is DFQATT and CDR2 is SNEGSKA in the germline V gene (reference sequence). V lost 6 bases, J lost 6 bases, and 10 bases stayed unmatched. CDR3 in DNA: TGCAGTGCGCCTGAACAGGGGGGTTCAAACATTCAGTACTTC. This gives the protein CSAPEQGGSNIQYF.

By share, this clonotype counts as medium-sized. The chain has TRBV18 and TRBJ1-1; D uncertain. V shed 1 base and J shed 1 base, with 13 bases lying between them. Germline V gene data show CDR1 as KGHSH and CDR2 as LQKENI. The CDR3 loop spans 16 amino acids. CDR3 in DNA: TGTGCCAGCTCACCACGGTCTAAGGGCTCGAACACTGAAGCTTTCTTT. Residues: CASSPRSKGSNTEAFF.

This clonotype was seen repeatedly, ten times or more. This chain connects TRBV12-3 or TRBV12-4 to TRBJ2-7, with D unresolved. The CDR3 runs to 13 residues. V was pared by 3 bases and J by 2 bases, with 8 bases between. In DNA form, the CDR3 reads TGTGCCAGCAGTTTCGAGACTCCCTACGAGCAGTACTTC. Encoded protein: CASSFETPYEQYF.

This clonotype was observed a few times. This could be a read error, since a much larger clone is one nucleotide away. The chain couples TRBV5-5 to TRBJ2-3; D remains unclear. Germline V gene lookup returns CDR1 SGHKS and CDR2 YYEKEE (reference sequence). The CDR3 runs to 14 residues. The CDR3 DNA reads TGTGCCCGCAGCCCCAGGTGGAGCACAGATACGCAGTATTTT. Its protein product is CARSPRWSTDTQYF. Variable domain in full (rest from reference TRBV5-5 and TRBJ2-3): DAGVTQSPTHLIKTRGQQVTLRCSPISGHKSVSWYQQVLGQGPQFIFQYYEKEERGRGNFPDRFSARQFPNYSSELNVNALLLGDSALYLCARSPRWSTDTQYFGPGTRLTVL.

As to this clonotype: A much larger clone lies one base from this, so it may be a read error. The chain links TRBV20-1 to TRBJ2-6; D is uncertain. In germline, CDR1 is DFQATT, CDR2 SNEGSKA (reference sequence). CDR3 size: 14 residues. With 4 bases removed from V and 7 bases from J, the gap between germline ends came to 14 bases. CDR3 in amino acids: CSATGPPRANVLTF. CDR3 bases: TGCAGTGCTACCGGGCCTCCCAGAGCCAACGTCCTGACTTTC.

There are many counts of this clonotype. The V call is TRBV3-1, the J call TRBJ2-3, with 11 bases that match TRBD1. V was pared by 4 bases and J by 6 bases, with 9 bases of the junction left unmatched. This CDR3 contains 16 residues. The germline CDR1 and CDR2 sequences are LGHDT and YNNKEL (reference sequence). As DNA, the CDR3 is TGTGCCAGCAGCCGGAAGGACAGGGGGCGCGGGGATACGCAGTATTTT. Amino acid sequence: CASSRKDRGRGDTQYF.

This clonotype has ten or more counts. This rearrangement joins TRBV7-9 to TRBJ2-1, with TRBD1 matching over 7 bases. CDR3 length: 16 residues. The trim removed 5 bases at V and 3 bases at J, leaving 10 bases unmatched. CDR1 is SEHNR, CDR2 FQNEAQ, per germline (reference sequence). The CDR3 DNA reads TGTGCCAGCAGCCCGGGACAGAAGCGGAACTACAATGAGCAGTTCTTC. As protein: CASSPGQKRNYNEQFF.

This clonotype is medium-sized within its sample. This chain links TRBV7-8 with TRBJ2-5; D unclear. The germline gives CDR1 SGHVS, CDR2 FQNEAQ. V shed 1 base and J shed 5 bases, with 11 bases lying between them. The CDR3 is made up of 14 amino acids. The CDR3 here is CASSLEISQETQYF. The CDR3 bases are TGTGCCAGCAGCTTAGAGATCAGTCAGGAGACCCAGTACTTC.

By share of the sample, this clonotype is medium-sized. The chain recombines TRBV13 with TRBJ1-6; D ambiguous. The germline CDR1 and CDR2 sequences are PRHDT and FYEKMQ (reference sequence). V was pared by 4 bases and J by 7 bases, with 14 bases between. The CDR3 totals 15 residues. DNA for the CDR3: TGTGCCAGCAGCTCCGGACTACTAGGGAATTCACCCCTCCACTTT. Its translation: CASSSGLLGNSPLHF.

In its sample, this clonotype ranks as medium-sized. This sequence joins TRBV5-1 and TRBJ2-5; 11 bases are a match to TRBD1. Germline CDR1 is SGHRS and CDR2 is YFSETQ. With V trimmed by 3 bases and J by 2 bases, 3 bases remained unmatched. The CDR3 consists of 15 residues. The CDR3 region is CASSSDRGPQETQYF. The CDR3 DNA is TGCGCCAGCAGCTCGGACAGGGGGCCGCAAGAGACCCAGTACTTC.

This clonotype ranks as medium-sized. The chain's CDR3 is CSVEIDSYEQYF. The DNA for the CDR3 is TGCAGCGTTGAGATAGACTCCTACGAGCAGTACTTC. The chain uses TRBV29-1 and TRBJ2-7, with D hard to call. V lost 3 bases and J lost 0, with 6 bases in between. The CDR3 is 12 amino acids. Germline V CDR1 and CDR2: SQVTM, ANQGSEA.

This clonotype is judged medium-sized. The gene calls are TRBV6-5 and TRBJ1-5; 7 bases are shared with TRBD1. Trimming removed 4 bases from V and 7 bases from J; junction bases left unmatched: 7. The CDR3 loop spans 14 amino acids. The V gene's germline CDR1 is MNHEY and CDR2 SVGAGI. The CDR3 DNA sequence: TGTGCCAGCAGTTGGGACAGCCGTATGCAGCCCCAGCATTTT. Translated, it gives CASSWDSRMQPQHF.

Ten or more counts support this clonotype. This rearrangement joins TRBV15 to TRBJ1-5, with unresolved D. The CDR3 extends over 15 amino acids. V lost 0 bases, J lost 9 bases, and 15 bases lay in between. Germline V gene sequence: CDR1 LNHNV, CDR2 YYDKDF (reference sequence). CDR3 amino acids: CATSRDYEGVAPQHF. The CDR3 DNA reads TGTGCCACCAGCAGAGATTATGAGGGTGTGGCGCCCCAGCATTTT.

This clonotype counts as medium-sized. V usage is TRBV10-3 and J usage is TRBJ1-4; 9 bases agree with TRBD1. The CDR3 spans 13 residues. Germline CDR1 ENHRY, CDR2 SYGVKD. V lost 6 bases and J lost 6; bases outside the gene matches: 2. CDR3 in amino acids: CAIRGQGDEKLFF. CDR3 sequence (DNA): TGTGCCATCAGGGGACAGGGCGATGAAAAACTGTTTTTT.

By frequency in the sample, this clonotype is medium-sized. The V gene is TRBV25-1, the J gene TRBJ1-1, with D unclear. CDR3 length: 14 amino acids. The germline gives CDR1 MGHDK, CDR2 SYGVNS. Trimming took off 4 bases at V and 8 bases at J, with 17 bases between the two ends. The CDR3: CASSVEGGSREAFF. The DNA for the CDR3 is TGTGCCAGCAGTGTAGAGGGCGGGAGCCGAGAAGCTTTCTTT.

This clonotype was seen many times. The V and J genes are TRBV27 and TRBJ2-7; TRBD1 matches 8 bases. Germline V lookup: CDR1 MNHEY, CDR2 SMNVEV (reference sequence). The CDR3 is 14 residues long. Losses at the gene ends were 5 bases for V and 0 bases for J; bases not matched to a gene: 3. This CDR3 is CASSNGQGSYEQYF. For the CDR3, the DNA is TGTGCCAGCAGTAATGGACAGGGCTCCTACGAGCAGTACTTC.

There are many counts of this clonotype. V is TRBV5-1 and J is TRBJ1-5; 8 positions match TRBD1. CDR3 length: 15 residues. Per the germline V gene, CDR1 is SGHRS and CDR2 is YFSETQ. J lost 1 base, V lost 0 bases, and 0 bases had no gene match. This CDR3 is CASSLGDRSNQPQHF. CDR3 DNA: TGCGCCAGCAGCTTGGGGGACAGGAGCAATCAGCCCCAGCATTTT.

This clonotype was detected ten times or more. V is TRBV18 and J is TRBJ1-5; no definite D call. V was shortened by 3 bases and J by 4 bases, with 7 bases between the two germline ends. CDR1 KGHSH and CDR2 LQKENI come from the germline V gene. The CDR3 covers 13 residues. The CDR3 spells CASSPEANQPQHF. The CDR3 DNA follows: TGTGCCAGCTCACCCGAAGCAAATCAGCCCCAGCATTTT.

CDR3 sequence: CASSFGQKNTGELFF. CDR3 nucleotide sequence: TGCGCCAGCAGCTTCGGACAGAAAAACACCGGGGAGCTGTTTTTT. The chain joins TRBV5-1 to TRBJ2-2, with a tentative D call TRBD1 (6 bases). The V gene lost 2 bases and the J gene lost 2 bases, with 10 bases spanning the gap. The CDR3 is made up of 15 amino acids. Germline V gene sequence: CDR1 SGHRS, CDR2 YFSETQ.

This clonotype is medium-sized. The chain combines TRBV7-9 with TRBJ2-5; a weak D match, TRBD2 (6 bases). The CDR3 has 14 amino acids. V lost 2 bases to trimming and J lost 1 base, with 8 bases between them. The germline V gene encodes CDR1 SEHNR and CDR2 FQNEAQ (reference sequence). CDR3 protein: CASSLRGLQETQYF. Written as DNA, the CDR3 is TGTGCCAGCAGCTTAAGGGGACTCCAAGAGACCCAGTACTTC. Supplemented by reference TRBV7-9 and TRBJ2-5, the full variable domain reads DTGVSQNPRHKITKRGQNVTFRCDPISEHNRLYWYRQTLGQGPEFLTYFQNEAQLEKSRLLSDRFSAERPKGSFSTLEIQRTEQGDSAMYLCASSLRGLQETQYFGPGTRLLVL.

The chain recombines TRBV4-1 with TRBJ2-3; TRBD1 agrees at 8 bases. V lost 3 bases, J lost 5 bases, and 13 bases stayed unmatched. Germline V lookup: CDR1 MGHRA, CDR2 YSYEKL. This CDR3 is 17 amino acids long. The CDR3 region is CASSHPASTGERDTQYF. CDR3 DNA sequence: TGCGCCAGCAGCCATCCAGCGTCGACAGGGGAGAGAGATACGCAGTATTTT.